These 8 T cell receptor beta chains were sequenced from one sample in a study of blood T cells in healthy people across ages. Primed by a sample-barcoded 5' primer and a J-beta primer mix, a second PCR proceeded for about 7 to 11 cycles. TCRdb called the 5' RACE reads again in MiXCR, with one record for every CDR3 protein. This sample carries roughly 800,000 distinct CDR3 sequences, about 37% of them seen once, and the ten largest clones take 10% to 15%. The sequencing sample was made of blood. The receptors shown here come from a man between 18 and 35 years old in good health.

As regards this clonotype: A single base separates this from a much larger clone, so it may be a read error. This sequence joins TRBV12-3 or TRBV12-4 and TRBJ2-3, with D tentatively TRBD2 (6 bases). The CDR3 consists of 14 residues. CDR3 region: CASSFGGPTDAQYF. DNA of the CDR3: TGTGCCAGCAGTTTCGGGGGACCCACAGATGCGCAGTATTTT.

The rearrangement uses TRBV20-1 and TRBJ2-5; D not certain. The CDR3 covers 14 residues. Germline V lookup: CDR1 DFQATT, CDR2 SNEGSKA (reference sequence). The V gene lost 0 bases and the J gene lost 1 base, with 9 bases spanning the gap. The CDR3 protein is CSARDGRVQETQYF. In nucleotides, the CDR3 is TGCAGTGCTAGAGATGGACGAGTCCAAGAGACCCAGTACTTC.

Regarding this clonotype: The conserved closing phenylalanine or tryptophan is absent in this CDR3, likely reflecting a read error. The J gene is TRBJ2-3, the V gene TRBV12-3 or TRBV12-4, with 7 positions matching TRBD1. This CDR3 is built from 15 residues. V lost 5 bases and J lost 4; bases outside the gene matches: 9. The CDR3 nucleotides read TGTGCCAGCAGTCCAGGACAGGAGAGCGCAGATACGCAGTATTCT. This gives the protein CASSPGQESADTQYS.

This clonotype was seen repeatedly, ten times or more. The chain has TRBV5-6 and TRBJ2-1; TRBD2 matches at 7 bases. This CDR3 comprises 15 residues. Germline V gene lookup returns CDR1 SGHDT and CDR2 YYEEEE. Losses at the gene ends were 4 bases for V and 7 bases for J; bases not matched to a gene: 11. CDR3 sequence: CASSPGGRMWNEQFF. The CDR3 region has the DNA TGTGCCAGCAGCCCGGGGGGACGAATGTGGAATGAGCAGTTCTTC.

This clonotype was detected only once. Given a much more abundant clone one base away, this may be a read error. CDR3 bases: TGTGCCAACAGCTCCCTACAGGGGAACACAGATACGCAGTATTTT. Translated, it gives CANSSLQGNTDTQYF. V and J are TRBV7-2 and TRBJ2-3; 7 bases are a match to TRBD1. Per the germline V gene, CDR1 is SGHTA and CDR2 is FQGNSA. The length of the CDR3 is 15 residues.

This rearrangement joins TRBV5-1 to TRBJ2-7; the match to TRBD1 covers 10 bases. The V gene's germline CDR1 is SGHRS and CDR2 YFSETQ. The CDR3 spans 16 residues. With V trimmed by 1 base and J by 7 bases, 11 bases remained unmatched. CDR3 region: CASSLSGGQGSNEQYF. CDR3 DNA: TGCGCCAGCAGCTTGTCAGGGGGACAGGGGTCAAATGAGCAGTACTTC.

This chain uses TRBV7-9 with TRBJ2-7; tentative D call: TRBD2 (6 bases). CDR1 SEHNR and CDR2 FQNEAQ come from the germline V gene (reference sequence). This CDR3 region has 14 residues. V was pared by 4 bases and J by 5 bases, with 15 bases between. This CDR3 is CASSSRDSLHEQYF. The CDR3 bases are TGTGCCAGCAGCTCCCGGGACTCCCTCCACGAGCAGTACTTC.

This clonotype was counted many times. The CDR3 DNA sequence: TGTGCCAGCAGTTTAGGGGCCGGGGAGCTGTTTTTT. The encoded protein is CASSLGAGELFF. The rearrangement joins TRBV12-3 or TRBV12-4 to TRBJ2-2; no clear D. The V end lost 1 base, the J end lost 6 bases, and 3 bases lay between the germline ends. This CDR3 has 12 amino acids.